This T cell receptor beta chain was recovered during a study of tumor-infiltrating lymphocytes in primary liver carcinoma. Comment on this clonotype: Its antigen is currently unknown.

Study-level results: A significantly higher top-250-clone fraction was recorded for tumors than for blood (p = 0.039). Only about 7.5-25% of top clones were detected in all five tumor regions.

The CDR3 length is 15 residues. Per the germline V gene, CDR1 is DFQATT and CDR2 is SNEGSKA (reference sequence). The J segment lost 4 bases and the V segment lost 3 bases, leaving 10 bases of the junction unmatched. The study co-extracted DNA and RNA from around 20-30 mg of unsorted bulk tissue. Patients had primary liver carcinoma treated by surgical resection. With approximately 470 ng total RNA as template and a constant-region primer, TCR beta cDNA was made. Amplification in three nested multiplex PCR rounds with slightly modified ARM-PCR gave rise to TCR beta libraries. TRBV1-TRBV30 forward and Cbeta reverse primers drove the first two approximately 11-cycle rounds. Via MiXCR, TCRdb re-called the multiplex PCR reads, giving one row per CDR3 protein. The data contain 84,000 or so distinct CDR3 sequences, 60% to 75% of them seen just once; the ten biggest clones take up less than 20%.

The chain is built from TRBV20-1 and TRBJ2-7; the match to TRBD2 covers 9 bases. The source of this sequence is a man in his forties with primary liver carcinoma and hepatitis B virus infection. The sequenced sample consisted of liver tumor tissue from sampling region 1. Stated subset: tumor region T1, superior pole. CDR3 in amino acids: CSASPGTSSRYEQYF. CDR3 in DNA: TGCAGTGCTAGCCCCGGGACTAGCAGTAGGTACGAGCAGTACTTC.